These 20 T cell receptor beta chains were all obtained from the same sample, sequenced in a study of cytomegalovirus exposure and HLA in healthy donors. In the PCR, 60 Vbeta and 13 Jbeta primers were used. The protocol was immunoSEQ multiplex PCR, while the TCRdb copy is restricted to in-frame clones and leaves out a portion. The sample consists of some 150,000 clones, about 82% of them appearing once. The specimen sequenced was PBMCs. These receptors were taken from a woman in her thirties or forties in good health and CMV-seropositive.

The genes are TRBV6-1 and TRBJ2-7; a weak D match, TRBD1 (5 bases). The CDR3 has 13 amino acids. V was shortened by 6 bases and J by 0 bases, with 9 bases between the two germline ends. Germline-derived CDR1 and CDR2 are MNHNS and SASEGT. The CDR3 sequence: CASSRQSSYEQYF. In nucleotides, the CDR3 is TGTGCCAGCAGCCGACAGTCCTCCTACGAGCAGTACTTC.

The V call is TRBV6-1, the J call TRBJ2-5, with D possibly being TRBD2 (6 bases). The V gene's germline CDR1 is MNHNS and CDR2 SASEGT. The CDR3 is 12 residues long. V was cut by 1 base and J by 13 bases, with 13 bases left in between. The CDR3: CASSEGGTFRYF. DNA of the CDR3: TGTGCCAGCAGTGAAGGTGGGACTTTCCGGTACTTC.

The chain carries TRBV7-2 and TRBJ2-5; weak D call: TRBD2 (5 bases). In germline, CDR1 is SGHTA, CDR2 FQGNSA. With 5 bases removed from V and 13 bases from J, the gap between germline ends came to 23 bases. The CDR3 is 14 amino acids. The CDR3 region is CASSPRSRAAPWYF. CDR3 nucleotide sequence: TGTGCCAGCAGCCCCCGCTCGCGGGCGGCCCCGTGGTACTTC.

The chain uses TRBV6-5 and TRBJ2-5; a possible D gene is TRBD1 (6 bases). The DNA end is a closer match to TRBJ2-7, so the J assignment may be wrong. Germline assignment: CDR1 MNHEY and CDR2 SVGAGI. This CDR3 is built from 14 residues. CDR3 in amino acids: CASSKTGYPYEQYF. The CDR3 DNA is TGTGCCAGCAGTAAAACAGGGTATCCCTACGAGCAGTACTTC.

V gene TRBV5-1 combines with J gene TRBJ2-5; D is uncertain. Germline V gene lookup returns CDR1 SGHRS and CDR2 YFSETQ. With 0 bases removed from V and 3 bases from J, the gap between germline ends came to 9 bases. The CDR3 is 14 amino acids. As DNA, the CDR3 is TGCGCCAGCAGCTTGGCACTCCCCAAAGAGACCCAGTACTTC. This gives the protein CASSLALPKETQYF.

V is TRBV2 and J is TRBJ2-2; 10 bases map to TRBD1. The CDR3 consists of 14 residues. The V gene end was trimmed by 3 bases and the J gene end by 7 bases; junction bases not matched to a gene: 2. Germline lookup yields CDR1 SNHLY and CDR2 FYNNEI. The CDR3 sequence is CASSERTGGGELFF. In DNA, the CDR3 is TGTGCCAGCAGTGAGCGGACAGGGGGCGGGGAGCTGTTTTTT.

The chain links TRBV4-1 to TRBJ2-7, with D possibly being TRBD1 (6 bases). The CDR3 totals 15 residues. Germline V CDR1 and CDR2: MGHRA, YSYEKL. V was pared by 0 bases and J by 0 bases, with 9 bases between. The CDR3 sequence is CASSQEGHSSYEQYF. As DNA, the CDR3 is TGCGCCAGCAGCCAAGAGGGACATAGCTCCTACGAGCAGTACTTC.

This sequence joins TRBV28 and TRBJ1-2; D call uncertain. The germline V and J ends were trimmed by 8 bases and 5 bases, with 6 bases remaining between them. The CDR3 sequence is 10 residues long. The germline gives CDR1 MDHEN, CDR2 SYDVKM. CDR3 region: CASPSYGYTF. CDR3 nucleotides: TGTGCCAGCCCCAGTTATGGCTACACCTTC.

This clone was seen a few times. The J gene is TRBJ1-2, the V gene TRBV4-3; D uncertain. The CDR3 sequence is 15 residues long. V was shortened by 0 bases and J by 7 bases, with 15 bases between the two germline ends. Germline-derived CDR1 and CDR2 are LGHNA and YSLEER. The CDR3 reads CASSQEALMESGYTF. The CDR3 nucleotides are TGCGCCAGCAGCCAAGAGGCTTTAATGGAGTCTGGCTACACCTTC.

This clone has only a few counts. This chain uses TRBV28 with TRBJ1-2; D is undetermined. The V gene lost 6 bases and the J gene lost 4 bases, with 9 bases spanning the gap. The CDR3 totals 12 residues. In germline, CDR1 is MDHEN, CDR2 SYDVKM. The CDR3 region is CASRVDIYGYTF. The DNA for the CDR3 is TGTGCCAGCAGAGTCGACATCTATGGCTACACCTTC.

The chain links TRBV9 to TRBJ1-4; the match to TRBD1 covers 9 bases. Per the germline V gene, CDR1 is SGDLS and CDR2 is YYNGEE. J lost 7 bases, V lost 0 bases, and 4 bases had no gene match. The CDR3 sequence is 15 residues long. CDR3 sequence: CASSVVGTGSEKLFF. CDR3 coding DNA: TGTGCCAGCAGCGTAGTCGGGACAGGGAGTGAAAAACTGTTTTTT.

The chain uses TRBV5-1 and TRBJ2-1; TRBD1 agrees at 8 bases. CDR3 length equals 15 residues. V gave up 1 base and J gave up 9 bases; unmatched junction bases: 9. The germline V gene has CDR1 SGHRS and CDR2 YFSETQ. This CDR3 is CASSLSGQGDGEQFF. The CDR3 nucleotides read TGCGCCAGCAGCTTGAGCGGACAGGGTGATGGTGAGCAGTTCTTC.

V and J are TRBV27 and TRBJ2-2; perhaps TRBD1 as D (6 bases). CDR3 length: 17 amino acids. The V and J ends lost 10 bases and 0 bases respectively, with 21 bases between them. Per germline, CDR1 MNHEY and CDR2 SMNVEV (reference sequence). CDR3: CATKTQGPLANTGELFF. CDR3 coding DNA: TGTGCCACTAAGACCCAGGGGCCCCTTGCGAACACCGGGGAGCTGTTTTTT.

CDR3 region: CASSPDRDTEAFF. CDR3 coding DNA: TGTGCCAGCAGCCCGGACAGGGACACTGAAGCTTTCTTT. The chain carries TRBV5-6 and TRBJ1-1, with 8 bases matching TRBD1. After removal of 4 bases from V and 3 bases from J, the junction contained 2 bases not matched to a gene. CDR1 and CDR2 (germline): SGHDT, YYEEEE. The CDR3 consists of 13 residues.

The CDR3 DNA reads TGTGCCAGTAGTATTGCCGGCCAAGAGACCCAGTACTTC. Translating gives CASSIAGQETQYF. The chain recombines TRBV19 with TRBJ2-5; D is undetermined. There are 13 residues in the CDR3. V lost 3 bases to trimming and J lost 1 base, with 6 bases between them. The germline CDR1 and CDR2 sequences are LNHDA and SQIVND (reference sequence).

In the case of this clone: The junction differs from germline at one of its ends, possibly a read error. V usage is TRBV6-5 and J usage is TRBJ2-2, with TRBD1 identical over 8 bases. The CDR3 extends over 16 amino acids. CDR1 and CDR2 (germline): MNHEY, SVGAGI. The CDR3 nucleotides read TGTGCCAGCGGTTACCTACAGGGGGTCTCTGCCGGGGAGCTGTTTTTT. Translation gives CASGYLQGVSAGELFF.

J is TRBJ1-3 and V is TRBV18, with D hard to call. The CDR3 has 14 amino acids. CDR1 and CDR2 (germline): KGHSH, LQKENI. V was shortened by 3 bases and J by 4 bases, with 10 bases between the two germline ends. The CDR3 loop is CASSPIETGNTIYF. The DNA of the CDR3 is TGTGCCAGCTCACCCATAGAAACGGGAAACACCATATATTTT.

The chain uses TRBV27 and TRBJ1-3; no reliable D call. Trimming took 6 bases from V and 0 from J, leaving 9 bases between them. CDR1 and CDR2 (germline): MNHEY, SMNVEV (reference sequence). The CDR3 covers 14 residues. The CDR3 DNA follows: TGTGCCAGCAGCCGTTACGGCTCTGGAAACACCATATATTTT. This translates into CASSRYGSGNTIYF.

The chain uses TRBV28 and TRBJ2-3, with 7 nucleotides matching TRBD2. CDR1 and CDR2 (germline): MDHEN, SYDVKM. CDR3 length: 16 amino acids. Trimming cost V 2 bases and J 2 bases; bases outside gene matches: 7. The CDR3 sequence is CASSLAGDSPTDTQYF. Written as DNA, the CDR3 is TGTGCCAGCAGTTTAGCGGGAGACTCCCCCACAGATACGCAGTATTTT.

This clone has only one observation. The chain joins TRBV10-3 to TRBJ1-5, with TRBD1 matching over 7 bases. The CDR3 covers 14 residues. V dropped 10 bases and J dropped 3; count of bases not matched to a gene: 9. The germline gives CDR1 ENHRY, CDR2 SYGVKD. The CDR3 protein is CATRRGRLNQPQHF. CDR3 in DNA: TGTGCCACCCGAAGGGGGCGGCTCAATCAGCCCCAGCATTTT.